The T cell receptor beta chain under discussion was sequenced for a study of control samples from healthy donors and cancer patients. This CDR3 contains 15 residues. From germline, CDR1 is SGHRS and CDR2 YFSETQ. Trimming left V 3 bases short and J 1 base short, with 13 bases between. Repertoires were generated with immunoSEQ multiplex PCR, while TCRdb's copy carries only in-frame clones and drops some. In the table there are some 130,000 clones, approximately 90% of which are singletons. The sequence was collected from a woman aged 45-65 years in good health. The chain combines TRBV5-1 with TRBJ1-1, with D perhaps matching TRBD1 (6 bases). The sequenced sample consisted of blood. The DNA of the CDR3 is TGCGCCAGCAGCTCCGGGGGGCTGGGGAACACTGAAGCTTTCTTT. This encodes CASSSGGLGNTEAFF.